This passage covers 14 T cell receptor beta chains from one sample sequenced in a study of cytomegalovirus exposure and HLA in healthy donors. Libraries were prepared by immunoSEQ multiplex PCR; TCRdb keeps only in-frame clonotypes and omits some of them. The data show roughly 220,000 clones, around four fifths seen once. Sample: PBMCs. The source of these receptors is a woman in her 30s in good health and CMV-seropositive.

This clone is a singleton in its sample. The chain combines TRBV7-9 with TRBJ2-7, with D unclear. CDR3 length: 12 amino acids. Looked up from germline, CDR1 is SEHNR and CDR2 is FQNEAQ (reference sequence). V was shortened by 4 bases and J by 5 bases, with 9 bases between the two germline ends. CDR3 DNA sequence: TGTGCCAGCAGCTCGGGTAGGAACGAGCAGTACTTC. This gives the protein CASSSGRNEQYF. Filled out from reference TRBV7-9 and TRBJ2-7, the complete variable domain reads DTGVSQNPRHKITKRGQNVTFRCDPISEHNRLYWYRQTLGQGPEFLTYFQNEAQLEKSRLLSDRFSAERPKGSFSTLEIQRTEQGDSAMYLCASSSGRNEQYFGPGTRLTVT.

This clone was observed once. The chain is built from TRBV27 and TRBJ2-7, with TRBD2 identical over 9 bases. Germline CDR1 MNHEY, CDR2 SMNVEV (reference sequence). This CDR3 has 16 amino acids. Trimming at V came to 10 bases and at J to 5 bases, leaving 18 bases not matched to a gene. The CDR3 loop reads CATRGRTAGGKNEQYF. DNA for the CDR3: TGTGCCACCCGGGGTAGAACAGCGGGAGGTAAGAACGAGCAGTACTTC.

CDR3 sequence: CASSYEGRNGYTF. For the CDR3, the DNA is TGTGCCAGCAGTTACGAGGGGAGGAATGGCTACACCTTC. J is TRBJ1-2 and V is TRBV6-5; a weak D match, TRBD1 (5 bases). CDR3 length: 13 residues. Germline CDR1 MNHEY, CDR2 SVGAGI. V lost 2 bases to trimming and J lost 6 bases, with 10 bases between them.

The chain joins TRBV27 to TRBJ2-1; D is ambiguous. The V end lost 5 bases, the J end lost 7 bases, and 9 bases lay between the germline ends. CDR1 is MNHEY and CDR2 is SMNVEV in the germline V gene (reference sequence). This CDR3 is built from 12 residues. The CDR3 region is CASSPARNEQFF. CDR3 in DNA: TGTGCCAGCAGTCCCGCACGGAATGAGCAGTTCTTC.

The CDR3 region has the DNA TGTGCCAGCAGCATAACAGGGGGCGCGATCTACGAGCAGTACTTC. It specifies CASSITGGAIYEQYF. The V gene is TRBV7-2, the J gene TRBJ2-7, with TRBD1 identical over 9 bases. The ends lost 5 bases at V and 3 bases at J; junction bases unmatched: 8. This CDR3 comprises 15 residues. Germline values: CDR1 SGHTA, CDR2 FQGNSA.

The chain has TRBV2 and TRBJ2-2; D is unclear. The CDR3 is made up of 13 amino acids. Per germline, CDR1 SNHLY and CDR2 FYNNEI. Trimming left V 1 base short and J 6 bases short, with 6 bases between. The CDR3 protein is CASSEVVAGELFF. In DNA, the CDR3 is TGTGCCAGCAGTGAAGTGGTGGCCGGGGAGCTGTTTTTT. The complete variable domain, with remaining parts taken from reference TRBV2 and TRBJ2-2, reads EPEVTQTPSHQVTQMGQEVILRCVPISNHLYFYWYRQILGQKVEFLVSFYNNEISEKSEIFDDQFSVERPDGSNFTLKIRSTKLEDSAMYFCASSEVVAGELFFGEGSRLTVL.

The chain has TRBV4-3 and TRBJ2-3; D is undetermined. Germline V gene sequence: CDR1 LGHNA, CDR2 YSLEER. The length of the CDR3 is 15 residues. With 4 bases removed from V and 4 bases from J, the gap between germline ends came to 15 bases. The CDR3 spells CASSPKARLADTQYF. The CDR3 bases are TGCGCCAGCAGCCCCAAAGCCAGGCTAGCAGATACGCAGTATTTT.

This sequence joins TRBV30 and TRBJ1-3; D not resolved. Germline V CDR1 and CDR2: GTSNPN, SVGIG (reference sequence). CDR3 length: 10 amino acids. Between the trimmed V and J ends, which lost 7 bases and 9 bases, there was a span of 10 bases. Here the CDR3 reads CASHGGTIYF. CDR3 bases: TGTGCCTCCCATGGTGGCACCATATATTTT.

The rearrangement joins TRBV5-1 to TRBJ2-7; perhaps TRBD2 as D (5 bases). With 2 bases removed from V and 0 bases from J, the gap between germline ends came to 9 bases. The germline V gene has CDR1 SGHRS and CDR2 YFSETQ. The CDR3 runs 14 residues. DNA for the CDR3: TGCGCCAGCAGCTTAGGACGGGACTCCTACGAGCAGTACTTC. Encoded protein: CASSLGRDSYEQYF.

V and J are TRBV9 and TRBJ1-2, with D maybe TRBD1 (6 bases). This CDR3 has 16 amino acids. CDR1 and CDR2 from the germline V gene are SGDLS and YYNGEE. Trimming removed 3 bases from V and 4 bases from J, with 19 bases in between. The CDR3 here is CASSGSNKRTAYGYTF. The CDR3 nucleotides are TGTGCCAGCAGCGGGAGTAATAAGCGGACAGCCTATGGCTACACCTTC.

This clone has just a few counts. This rearrangement joins TRBV25-1 to TRBJ2-3; D possibly corresponds to TRBD2 (6 bases). Germline V gives CDR1 MGHDK, CDR2 SYGVNS. The V gene lost 3 bases and the J gene lost 5 bases, with 15 bases spanning the gap. CDR3 size: 15 residues. CDR3 loop: CASSEPPGRGDTQYF. Here the CDR3 DNA reads TGTGCCAGCAGTGAGCCCCCGGGGCGGGGAGATACGCAGTATTTT.

The rearrangement joins TRBV5-4 to TRBJ1-4; no clear D. Looked up from germline, CDR1 is SGHNT and CDR2 is YYREEE (reference sequence). Trimming left V 0 bases short and J 4 bases short, with 7 bases between. The CDR3 length is 14 residues. The CDR3 region is CASSLGTRNEKLFF. CDR3 sequence (DNA): TGTGCCAGCAGCTTGGGGACCCGTAATGAAAAACTGTTTTTT.

V gene TRBV7-9 combines with J gene TRBJ1-2; D not certain. Germline assignment: CDR1 SEHNR and CDR2 FQNEAQ (reference sequence). The CDR3 sequence is 14 residues long. V was trimmed by 1 base and J by 3 bases, leaving 9 bases between them. The CDR3, as DNA: TGTGCCAGCAGCTTAGGGGGTGGTGACTATGGCTACACCTTC. Translating it yields CASSLGGGDYGYTF.

The chain uses TRBV4-3 and TRBJ2-7; 8 positions agree with TRBD1. This CDR3 is built from 14 residues. CDR1 is LGHNA and CDR2 is YSLEER in the germline V gene. The ends lost 1 base at V and 5 bases at J; junction bases unmatched: 4. The CDR3 spells CASSQVSGGDEQYF. In DNA, the CDR3 is TGCGCCAGCAGCCAAGTCTCAGGGGGCGACGAGCAGTACTTC.